These 26 T cell receptor beta chains share one sample of origin, sequenced in a study of molecular identifiers for immune sequencing clone quantification. In TCRdb, the PCR reads were re-called with MiXCR into one record per CDR3 protein. The table includes some 650,000 distinct CDR3 sequences, about 20% detected once. Material: naive CD8+ T cells from blood, with Jurkat cell RNA spiked in. Subset denoted: FACS-sorted CD8+CD4-CCR7+CD45RA+ naive T cells. These receptor sequences come from a human donor in good health. Some libraries in this study had Jurkat cell RNA spiked in.

This clonotype showed up many times. The chain joins TRBV5-1 to TRBJ2-7, with D perhaps TRBD1 (6 bases). CDR3 size: 13 residues. The germline V and J ends were trimmed by 5 bases and 2 bases, with 11 bases remaining between them. Germline assignment: CDR1 SGHRS and CDR2 YFSETQ. This CDR3 is CASRGDIPYEQYF. CDR3 coding DNA: TGCGCCAGCAGGGGGGACATACCCTACGAGCAGTACTTC. The variable domain in full, with the rest retrieved from reference TRBV5-1 and TRBJ2-7, is KAGVTQTPRYLIKTRGQQVTLSCSPISGHRSVSWYQQTPGQGLQFLFEYFSETQRNKGNFPGRFSGRQFSNSRSEMNVSTLELGDSALYLCASRGDIPYEQYFGPGTRLTVT.

This clonotype showed up many times. This rearrangement joins TRBV9 to TRBJ2-3, with a possible D match to TRBD2 (7 bases). This CDR3 has 17 amino acids. Deletions cut 3 bases from V and 2 bases from J, with 19 bases between. Germline CDR1 and CDR2: SGDLS and YYNGEE. The CDR3 region is CASSGQASSGPTDTQYF. DNA for the CDR3: TGTGCCAGCAGCGGACAGGCCTCTAGCGGTCCCACAGATACGCAGTATTTT.

Of note for this clonotype: The CDR3 does not close with the conserved phenylalanine or tryptophan, likely indicating a read error. J is TRBJ1-5 and V is TRBV9, with D hard to call. The V end lost 3 bases, the J end lost 0 bases, and 7 bases lay between the germline ends. Germline-derived CDR1 and CDR2 are SGDLS and YYNGEE. The CDR3 loop spans 14 amino acids. The CDR3 DNA sequence: TGTGCCAGCAGCGCCGTTTCTAGCAATCAGCCCCAGCATTTA. Protein product: CASSAVSSNQPQHL.

This clonotype has at least ten counts. The V and J genes are TRBV27 and TRBJ2-7; 7 bases align to TRBD1. With 5 bases clipped from V and 5 bases from J, the junction kept 3 bases outside the gene matches. The germline gives CDR1 MNHEY, CDR2 SMNVEV (reference sequence). This CDR3 has 12 residues. CDR3 sequence reads: CASSKTGHEQYF. The CDR3, as DNA: TGTGCCAGCAGTAAGACAGGGCACGAGCAGTACTTC.

This clonotype has only a few counts. The gene calls are TRBV4-1 and TRBJ1-2, with 11 bases lining up with TRBD1. Germline CDR1 reads MGHRA; CDR2 reads YSYEKL. V shed 0 bases and J 4 bases; nucleotides not matched to a gene: 4. CDR3 length equals 16 residues. The CDR3 nucleotides are TGCGCCAGCAGCCAAGATGGCGGGACAGGGGGCTATGGCTACACCTTC. It specifies CASSQDGGTGGYGYTF.

The chain combines TRBV7-8 with TRBJ2-2; D might be TRBD2 (6 bases). CDR3 length: 17 residues. The V gene's germline CDR1 is SGHVS and CDR2 FQNEAQ. Trimming took 7 bases from V and 8 from J, leaving 26 bases between them. CDR3 protein: CASIGVGGTPKGGELFF. The DNA for the CDR3 is TGTGCCAGCATCGGGGTGGGAGGAACACCGAAAGGAGGGGAGCTGTTTTTT.

This clonotype showed up many times. The rearrangement links TRBV27 to TRBJ2-1; TRBD1 matches 9 bases. Germline V gene lookup returns CDR1 MNHEY and CDR2 SMNVEV (reference sequence). Losses at the gene ends were 5 bases for V and 1 base for J; bases not matched to a gene: 3. The CDR3 has 15 amino acids. The CDR3 DNA reads as TGTGCCAGCAGTACCGGGACAGGGTCCTACAATGAGCAGTTCTTC. It specifies CASSTGTGSYNEQFF.

J is TRBJ2-1 and V is TRBV7-6, with 8 bases aligning to TRBD2. This CDR3 is built from 16 residues. V was clipped by 4 bases and J by 8 bases; unmatched bases: 13. Germline V gene sequence: CDR1 SGHVS, CDR2 FNYEAQ. In DNA form, the CDR3 reads TGTGCCAGCAGCTCCGTAGGACTAGCCCCGATGGATGAGCAGTTCTTC. Its translation: CASSSVGLAPMDEQFF.

This clonotype was detected a few times. The chain couples TRBV20-1 to TRBJ1-5; TRBD1 agrees at 7 bases. The germline V gene encodes CDR1 DFQATT and CDR2 SNEGSKA (reference sequence). This CDR3 is built from 15 residues. V lost 4 bases and J lost 6; bases outside the gene matches: 12. The CDR3 DNA is TGCAGTGCTAAGTCAGACAGGGAGTTTTTTCAGCCCCAGCATTTT. Translation: CSAKSDREFFQPQHF.

The chain links TRBV25-1 to TRBJ2-3; the D gene is possibly TRBD2 (6 bases). The germline CDR1 and CDR2 sequences are MGHDK and SYGVNS. Trimming took off 6 bases at V and 3 bases at J, with 28 bases between the two ends. This CDR3 is 19 amino acids long. The CDR3: CASSDRLESWRSGTDTQYF. For the CDR3, the DNA is TGTGCCAGCAGCGATAGACTAGAAAGTTGGAGATCGGGAACAGATACGCAGTATTTT.

The table lists this clonotype with many counts. V and J are TRBV5-6 and TRBJ1-2; D uncertain. The V gene lost 4 bases and the J gene lost 2 bases, with 9 bases spanning the gap. Germline CDR1 reads SGHDT; CDR2 reads YYEEEE. The CDR3 length is 13 residues. In DNA form, the CDR3 reads TGTGCCAGCAGCGAGGGCCAGAACTATGGCTACACCTTC. Translation gives CASSEGQNYGYTF.

This clonotype was observed a handful of times. The rearrangement uses TRBV27 and TRBJ2-1; TRBD2 matches 8 bases. Germline V gene sequence: CDR1 MNHEY, CDR2 SMNVEV (reference sequence). The CDR3 is made up of 15 amino acids. V trimming: 7 bases; J trimming: 8 bases; junction bases outside the gene matches: 13. CDR3 in amino acids: CASKQLAELGDEQFF. In DNA, the CDR3 is TGTGCCAGCAAACAACTAGCGGAACTCGGCGATGAGCAGTTCTTC.

The V and J genes are TRBV13 and TRBJ2-1, with D maybe TRBD2 (6 bases). The CDR3 covers 17 residues. Germline V gives CDR1 PRHDT, CDR2 FYEKMQ (reference sequence). The germline V and J ends were trimmed by 2 bases and 6 bases, with 20 bases remaining between them. CDR3 protein: CASSLLSGDFLGNEQFF. DNA of the CDR3: TGTGCCAGCAGCTTATTGTCGGGGGACTTTCTGGGCAATGAGCAGTTCTTC. Filled out from reference TRBV13 and TRBJ2-1, the complete variable domain reads AAGVIQSPRHLIKEKRETATLKCYPIPRHDTVYWYQQGPGQDPQFLISFYEKMQSDKGSIPDRFSAQQFSDYHSELNMSSLELGDSALYFCASSLLSGDFLGNEQFFGPGTRLTVL.

Comments on this clonotype: It may be a read error: a sequence one base away is much more abundant. This is likely a read error, given that the CDR3 carries no conserved phenylalanine or tryptophan at its end. The chain recombines TRBV5-4 with TRBJ2-7; the D gene is possibly TRBD1 (6 bases). Trimming took off 2 bases at V and 7 bases at J, with 13 bases between the two ends. This CDR3 has 13 amino acids. CDR1 SGHNT and CDR2 YYREEE come from the germline V gene (reference sequence). CDR3 amino acids: CASSFQGSEEQYL. DNA for the CDR3: TGTGCCAGCAGCTTTCAGGGGTCGGAGGAGCAGTACCTC.

The chain has TRBV14 and TRBJ2-7; D might be TRBD2 (5 bases). V was trimmed by 0 bases and J by 9 bases, leaving 12 bases between them. Germline CDR1 is SGHDN and CDR2 is FVKESK. This CDR3 region has 13 residues. The CDR3 protein is CASSQDWTSGQYF. Here the CDR3 DNA reads TGTGCCAGCAGCCAAGATTGGACTTCGGGGCAGTACTTC.

In its sample, this clonotype was seen a few times. The rearrangement links TRBV21-1 to TRBJ1-2; the DNA was not used to check the table's D call, TRBD1. TRBV21-1 is a pseudogene. This CDR3 contains 17 residues. The CDR3 loop reads CASSKVQPGQGFYGYTF. The DNA of the CDR3 is TGTGCCAGCAGCAAAGTTCAACCGGGACAGGGGTTCTATGGCTACACCTTC.

The chain combines TRBV19 with TRBJ1-5; D perhaps matches TRBD1 (5 bases). The V end lost 8 bases, the J end lost 7 bases, and 15 bases lay between the germline ends. The length of the CDR3 is 13 residues. Germline CDR1 reads LNHDA; CDR2 reads SQIVND (reference sequence). The CDR3 spells CASGGGFTQPQHF. CDR3 in DNA: TGTGCCAGTGGGGGGGGATTCACCCAGCCCCAGCATTTT.

This clonotype was seen just once. This may come from a read error, since a much larger clone is one base off. The V and J genes are TRBV28 and TRBJ1-1; D gene uncertain. Germline CDR1 is MDHEN and CDR2 is SYDVKM. This CDR3 contains 15 residues. CDR3 in amino acids: CGSIWTNLGNTEAFF. The CDR3 DNA follows: TGTGGCAGCATTTGGACCAACCTTGGTAACACTGAAGCTTTCTTT.

This clonotype showed up just once. Possible read error: a much larger clone is one base away. The chain has TRBV4-3 and TRBJ2-7; the match to TRBD1 covers 8 bases. Germline V gene data show CDR1 as LGHNA and CDR2 as YSLEER. Trimming removed 0 bases from V and 3 bases from J; junction bases left unmatched: 13. The CDR3 extends over 18 amino acids. Here the CDR3 reads CASSQDQPGTGSFYEQYF. The DNA of the CDR3 is TGCGCCAGCAGCCAAGATCAACCCGGGACAGGATCTTTCTACGAGCAGTACTTC.

This clonotype came up many times. The chain combines TRBV2 with TRBJ1-5; 10 bases align to TRBD1. This CDR3 region has 13 residues. Germline trimming cut 10 bases from V and 6 bases from J; bases unmatched to any gene: 6. The germline V gene has CDR1 SNHLY and CDR2 FYNNEI. CDR3 nucleotide sequence: TGTGCCATTAGGGACAGGGGTCCTCAGCCCCAGCATTTT. It codes for CAIRDRGPQPQHF. Drawing the rest from reference TRBV2 and TRBJ1-5, the complete variable domain is EPEVTQTPSHQVTQMGQEVILRCVPISNHLYFYWYRQILGQKVEFLVSFYNNEISEKSEIFDDQFSVERPDGSNFTLKIRSTKLEDSAMYFCAIRDRGPQPQHFGDGTRLSIL.

This clonotype was counted many times. The genes are TRBV6-6 and TRBJ2-7; either TRBD1 or TRBD2 may supply D (5 bases each). The germline V gene has CDR1 MNHNY and CDR2 SVGAGI (reference sequence). V gave up 11 bases and J gave up 5 bases, with 16 bases separating them. The CDR3 contains 12 residues. CDR3 nucleotides: TGTGCCGCCCGGGACCCCAAGGACGAGCAGTACTTC. Protein: CAARDPKDEQYF.

This clonotype was detected many times. This chain links TRBV7-9 with TRBJ2-1, with D hard to call. There are 12 residues in the CDR3. Trimming pared 5 bases from V and 3 bases from J, leaving 5 bases between. CDR1 and CDR2 (germline): SEHNR, FQNEAQ (reference sequence). The CDR3 sequence is CASSPRYNEQFF. CDR3 nucleotide sequence: TGTGCCAGCAGCCCCCGCTACAATGAGCAGTTCTTC.

This clonotype has just a few counts. This chain links TRBV4-3 with TRBJ2-7; D is unclear. This CDR3 has 13 amino acids. Germline V gene lookup returns CDR1 LGHNA and CDR2 YSLEER. V lost 4 bases, J lost 0 bases, and 7 bases lay in between. DNA for the CDR3: TGCGCCAGCAGCCCCCACGGCTCCTACGAGCAGTACTTC. Protein sequence: CASSPHGSYEQYF.

This chain joins TRBV20-1 and TRBJ2-1, with 8 bases fitting TRBD2. Germline assignment: CDR1 DFQATT and CDR2 SNEGSKA (reference sequence). The J segment lost 1 base and the V segment lost 6 bases, leaving 8 bases of the junction unmatched. CDR3 length equals 15 residues. CDR3 loop: CSADEAGASYNEQFF. In DNA form, the CDR3 reads TGCAGTGCCGACGAAGCGGGAGCATCCTACAATGAGCAGTTCTTC.

This clonotype has only one observation. Just one base apart from a much larger clone, this may be a read error. The rearrangement joins TRBV6-6 to TRBJ1-5, with 7 bases matching TRBD1. Germline CDR1 MNHNY, CDR2 SVGAGI (reference sequence). The CDR3 runs 15 residues. The DNA for the CDR3 is TGTGCCAGCATTGGGGACAGATATAGCAATCAGTCCCAGCATTTT. Protein sequence: CASIGDRYSNQSQHF.

On this clonotype: A much larger clone lies a single base off, so this may be a read error. V is TRBV27 and J is TRBJ2-7; TRBD2 matches 8 bases. CDR3 length: 15 residues. Germline CDR1 is MNHEY and CDR2 is SMNVEV (reference sequence). The CDR3 DNA reads as TGTGCCAACAGTCCGTCACTAGCGGCCTTCTACGAGCAGTACTTC. Protein product: CANSPSLAAFYEQYF.